Each of the 27 T cell receptor beta chains below was sequenced from the same sample in a study of T-cell reconstitution after alpha-beta-depleted transplantation in children. The authors prepared the TCRbeta library with unique molecular identifiers. MiXCR was run by TCRdb on the PCR reads, yielding one entry per CDR3 protein. The table lists about 980,000 distinct CDR3 sequences, around 30% of them singletons. Here the sequenced sample was PBMCs, mostly from graft donor cells, taken 360 days after TCRalphabeta/CD19-depleted stem cell transplant. These receptors were collected from a boy in the first two years of life who had a stem cell transplant for SCID, so the T cells may come from the graft donor.

The chain carries TRBV21-1 and TRBJ1-5. TRBV21-1 is listed as a pseudogene. The CDR3 is 16 amino acids. CDR3 DNA: TGTGCCAGCAGCCTACCCTTTTCGACAAGCCCAAGGCCCCAGCATTTT. It translates to CASSLPFSTSPRPQHF.

This clonotype was detected a few times. The V gene is TRBV5-5, the J gene TRBJ2-4; TRBD1 matches 8 bases. The germline V gene encodes CDR1 SGHKS and CDR2 YYEKEE (reference sequence). J was trimmed by 7 bases and V by 4 bases; bases with no gene match: 10. The CDR3 totals 15 residues. CDR3 sequence (DNA): TGTGCCAGCAGCGCTCCGGGACAGGCATGGAACATTCAGTACTTC. Translation gives CASSAPGQAWNIQYF.

The rearrangement joins TRBV15 to TRBJ1-5; possibly TRBD1 for D (6 bases). In germline, CDR1 is LNHNV, CDR2 YYDKDF (reference sequence). The CDR3 totals 14 residues. The V gene lost 2 bases and the J gene lost 4 bases, with 9 bases spanning the gap. The CDR3 loop reads CATSRYQGNQPQHF. The CDR3 nucleotides read TGTGCCACCAGCAGATACCAGGGGAATCAGCCCCAGCATTTT.

This clonotype appeared a few times. The gene calls are TRBV28 and TRBJ2-3; TRBD2 matches at 8 bases. The germline V gene has CDR1 MDHEN and CDR2 SYDVKM. There are 16 residues in the CDR3. The J segment lost 3 bases and the V segment lost 6 bases, leaving 11 bases of the junction unmatched. CDR3 region: CASSTQTASGTDTQYF. DNA for the CDR3: TGTGCCAGCAGCACCCAAACGGCTAGCGGGACAGATACGCAGTATTTT.

The J gene is TRBJ2-3, the V gene TRBV28, with 9 positions matching TRBD1. Germline V gene sequence: CDR1 MDHEN, CDR2 SYDVKM. This CDR3 has 17 residues. V lost 5 bases and J lost 1; bases outside the gene matches: 10. The CDR3 nucleotides are TGTGCCAGCAGTCCGTCGACAGGGGGATTGGGCACAGATACGCAGTATTTT. The encoded protein is CASSPSTGGLGTDTQYF.

This rearrangement joins TRBV11-2 to TRBJ2-2, with no clear D. This CDR3 has 15 amino acids. Germline-derived CDR1 and CDR2 are SGHAT and FQNNGV. Trimming shortened V by 7 bases and J by 5 bases, and 17 bases separated the two germline ends. The CDR3 loop reads CASTYRVVGTGELFF. CDR3 bases: TGTGCCAGCACCTACCGGGTGGTTGGGACCGGGGAGCTGTTTTTT.

The rearrangement uses TRBV5-1 and TRBJ1-4; a weak D match, TRBD1 (5 bases). V was cut by 6 bases and J by 6 bases, with 15 bases left in between. Per germline, CDR1 SGHRS and CDR2 YFSETQ. CDR3 length equals 14 residues. CDR3 residues: CASTYRPGDEKLFF. The CDR3 bases are TGCGCCAGCACCTACAGGCCTGGTGATGAAAAACTGTTTTTT.

In its sample, this clonotype was seen many times. CDR3 amino acids: CATSDLGNEQFF. DNA for the CDR3: TGTGCCACCAGTGATTTAGGCAATGAGCAGTTCTTC. The rearrangement uses TRBV24-1 and TRBJ2-1, with D unresolved. V was shortened by 1 base and J by 6 bases, with 3 bases between the two germline ends. The CDR3 is 12 amino acids. Germline V lookup: CDR1 KGHDR, CDR2 SFDVKD.

V and J are TRBV20-1 and TRBJ1-1, with D unclear. The CDR3 loop spans 17 amino acids. Germline V gene lookup returns CDR1 DFQATT and CDR2 SNEGSKA (reference sequence). V was shortened by 6 bases and J by 0 bases, with 23 bases between the two germline ends. CDR3 bases: TGCAGTGCCGACAACCTCTTGAAAGGGCCAATGAACACTGAAGCTTTCTTT. As protein: CSADNLLKGPMNTEAFF.

In this sample, this clonotype turned up a few times. The rearrangement links TRBV12-3 or TRBV12-4 to TRBJ2-5; D unclear. This CDR3 has 13 residues. The V gene lost 6 bases and the J gene lost 4 bases, with 12 bases spanning the gap. As DNA, the CDR3 is TGTGCCAGCAGCTCCGGTTTCGGAGAGACCCAGTACTTC. It is translated as CASSSGFGETQYF.

There are a few counts of this clonotype. This chain uses TRBV5-5 with TRBJ1-1; no reliable D call. Germline V gene sequence: CDR1 SGHKS, CDR2 YYEKEE (reference sequence). The CDR3 is 13 residues long. The ends were cut back, 2 bases at V and 2 bases at J, with 7 bases in the middle. The CDR3: CASSFPDNTEAFF. The CDR3, as DNA: TGTGCCAGCAGCTTCCCAGACAACACTGAAGCTTTCTTT.

This clonotype has just a few counts. The J gene is TRBJ2-2, the V gene TRBV2; D is unclear. Trimming took 4 bases from V and 5 from J, leaving 8 bases between them. The CDR3 is 13 residues long. From germline, CDR1 is SNHLY and CDR2 FYNNEI. This CDR3 is CASSGVWTGELFF. Here the CDR3 DNA reads TGTGCCAGCAGTGGAGTATGGACCGGGGAGCTGTTTTTT.

The sample holds a few counts of this clonotype. The rearrangement links TRBV4-1 to TRBJ2-6; D uncertain. Between the trimmed V and J ends, which lost 3 bases and 0 bases, there was a span of 12 bases. From germline, CDR1 is MGHRA and CDR2 YSYEKL. CDR3 length: 17 amino acids. Here the CDR3 reads CASSHTVASSGANVLTF. The CDR3 DNA reads TGCGCCAGCAGCCACACAGTCGCAAGCTCTGGGGCCAACGTCCTGACTTTC.

This clonotype was seen ten or more times. The chain is built from TRBV7-8 and TRBJ2-1, with 15 bases matching TRBD2. Germline CDR1 and CDR2: SGHVS and FQNEAQ. Unmatched junction bases numbered 5, after V lost 5 bases and J lost 3 bases. The CDR3 has 17 amino acids. CDR3 region: CASSRTSGGVIYNEQFF. The CDR3 DNA is TGTGCCAGCAGCCGGACTAGCGGGGGGGTAATCTACAATGAGCAGTTCTTC.

This clonotype was picked up a small number of times. CDR3 protein: CASSQGLGHPNEQFF. The CDR3 DNA follows: TGTGCCAGCAGCCAAGGTTTGGGGCACCCCAATGAGCAGTTCTTC. The chain carries TRBV4-2 and TRBJ2-1; tentatively, D is TRBD1 (5 bases). V lost 1 base, J lost 6 bases, and 13 bases lay in between. This CDR3 is 15 amino acids long. Germline lookup yields CDR1 LGHNA and CDR2 YNFKEQ.

This clonotype was detected only a few times. This chain connects TRBV7-8 to TRBJ1-4; unclear D gene. The V gene's germline CDR1 is SGHVS and CDR2 FQNEAQ. Trimming shortened V by 4 bases and J by 8 bases, and 32 bases separated the two germline ends. The CDR3 spans 20 residues. For the CDR3, the DNA is TGTGCCAGCAGCTCCGGCTCGGTACTCCGACTCCCTGGTGTTAGGGAAAAACTGTTTTTT. This translates into CASSSGSVLRLPGVREKLFF.

The V gene is TRBV5-1, the J gene TRBJ2-7, with D possibly being TRBD1 (6 bases). V lost 4 bases, J lost 3 bases, and 17 bases lay in between. CDR3 size: 15 residues. Germline V lookup: CDR1 SGHRS, CDR2 YFSETQ. The CDR3 loop reads CASSPDRLGFYEQYF. In nucleotides, the CDR3 is TGCGCCAGCAGCCCCGACAGGTTAGGATTCTACGAGCAGTACTTC. The full variable domain, completed using reference TRBV5-1 and TRBJ2-7, is KAGVTQTPRYLIKTRGQQVTLSCSPISGHRSVSWYQQTPGQGLQFLFEYFSETQRNKGNFPGRFSGRQFSNSRSEMNVSTLELGDSALYLCASSPDRLGFYEQYFGPGTRLTVT.

A few counts support this clonotype. The chain carries TRBV7-2 and TRBJ2-5, with D possibly being TRBD2 (6 bases). The CDR3 is made up of 14 amino acids. Trimming removed 7 bases at V and 3 bases at J, with 15 bases between. Germline CDR1 and CDR2: SGHTA and FQGNSA. In DNA, the CDR3 is TGTGCCAGCACCCATAGCGGAGGGGAAGAGACCCAGTACTTC. It is translated as CASTHSGGEETQYF.

This chain joins TRBV4-1 and TRBJ2-3; 7 nucleotides align to TRBD1. Germline-derived CDR1 and CDR2 are MGHRA and YSYEKL. This CDR3 region has 15 residues. Trimming cost V 3 bases and J 2 bases; bases outside gene matches: 5. DNA of the CDR3: TGCGCCAGCAGCCATGCCGGGACAGACACAGATACGCAGTATTTT. Translated: CASSHAGTDTDTQYF.

This clonotype was seen more than once but under ten times. The chain combines TRBV6-5 with TRBJ1-2, with D maybe TRBD1 (5 bases). Germline V gene lookup returns CDR1 MNHEY and CDR2 SVGAGI. The V end was cut by 0 bases, the J end by 3 bases, with 11 bases between. CDR3 length: 15 amino acids. CDR3 nucleotides: TGTGCCAGCAGTTACTCGGGCAGGGTAGACTATGGCTACACCTTC. It translates to CASSYSGRVDYGYTF.

This clonotype was seen a single time. J is TRBJ1-4 and V is TRBV6-1, with D uncertain. V lost 7 bases to trimming and J lost 8 bases, with 20 bases between them. The CDR3 is made up of 15 amino acids. CDR1 MNHNS and CDR2 SASEGT come from the germline V gene. The CDR3 DNA reads TGTGCCAGCACCGGTACAGCCTTAAAGGGAGAAAAACTGTTTTTT. Its protein product is CASTGTALKGEKLFF.

Only a few counts were recorded for this clonotype. This chain links TRBV28 with TRBJ2-3; the D gene is possibly TRBD1 (5 bases). Per the germline V gene, CDR1 is MDHEN and CDR2 is SYDVKM. The CDR3 extends over 18 amino acids. Trimming took off 7 bases at V and 5 bases at J, with 28 bases between the two ends. The CDR3, as DNA: TGTGCCAGCACCGATATTGCAACACTCGCCCCCCAGGGAGATACGCAGTATTTT. Translated, it gives CASTDIATLAPQGDTQYF.

Only a few counts were recorded for this clonotype. The chain uses TRBV20-1 and TRBJ2-1, with D unresolved. The V gene's germline CDR1 is DFQATT and CDR2 SNEGSKA (reference sequence). This CDR3 has 11 residues. V shed 0 bases and J shed 8 bases, with 5 bases lying between them. CDR3 DNA sequence: TGCAGTGCTAGAGAAGAGTATGAGCAGTTCTTC. It codes for CSAREEYEQFF.

This clonotype appeared a few times. V gene TRBV9 combines with J gene TRBJ2-1; 11 nucleotides match TRBD2. After removal of 0 bases from V and 6 bases from J, the junction contained 2 bases not matched to a gene. Germline V lookup: CDR1 SGDLS, CDR2 YYNGEE. The length of the CDR3 is 15 residues. The CDR3 sequence: CASSVEGLAANEQFF. CDR3 DNA: TGTGCCAGCAGCGTAGAGGGACTAGCGGCCAATGAGCAGTTCTTC.

This clonotype was seen ten or more times. This chain uses TRBV9 with TRBJ2-2; 9 bases fit TRBD1. There are 17 residues in the CDR3. The ends lost 0 bases at V and 4 bases at J; junction bases unmatched: 7. The germline V gene has CDR1 SGDLS and CDR2 YYNGEE. The CDR3 DNA reads TGTGCCAGCAGCGTAGAGATTGGGGACAGGGCCACCGGGGAGCTGTTTTTT. Translated: CASSVEIGDRATGELFF.

This sequence joins TRBV12-3 or TRBV12-4 and TRBJ1-2, with D uncertain. V lost 1 base and J lost 6, with 6 bases in between. The CDR3 loop spans 12 amino acids. The CDR3 DNA sequence: TGTGCCAGCAGTTTAGGACTCAATGGCTACACCTTC. This translates into CASSLGLNGYTF.

In its sample, this clonotype was seen a few times. The rearrangement uses TRBV15 and TRBJ2-5; a possible D gene is TRBD2 (6 bases). The CDR3 extends over 16 amino acids. Between the trimmed V and J ends, which lost 0 bases and 2 bases, there was a span of 13 bases. Germline V lookup: CDR1 LNHNV, CDR2 YYDKDF (reference sequence). The CDR3 sequence is CATSRDGGLTQETQYF. The CDR3 bases are TGTGCCACCAGCAGAGATGGAGGGCTAACTCAAGAGACCCAGTACTTC.